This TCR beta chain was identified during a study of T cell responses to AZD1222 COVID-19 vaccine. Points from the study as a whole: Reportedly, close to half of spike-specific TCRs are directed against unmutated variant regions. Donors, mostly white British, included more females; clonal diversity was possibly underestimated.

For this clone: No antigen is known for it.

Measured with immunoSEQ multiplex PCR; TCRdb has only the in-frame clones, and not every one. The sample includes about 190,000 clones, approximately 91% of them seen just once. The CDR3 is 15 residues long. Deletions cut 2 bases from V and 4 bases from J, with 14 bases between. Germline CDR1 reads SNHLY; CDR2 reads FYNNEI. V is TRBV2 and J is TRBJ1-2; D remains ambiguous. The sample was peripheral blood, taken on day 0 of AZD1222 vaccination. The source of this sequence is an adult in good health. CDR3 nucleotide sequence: TGTGCCAGCAGTGAAAGGGCGAGGGCGGCCTATGGCTACACCTTC. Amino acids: CASSERARAAYGYTF.